This T cell receptor beta chain was recovered during a study of T-cell memory formation after mild COVID-19. Study-level background: Largely donor-specific sequence clusters came from a couple of donors.

For this clonotype: What it binds is unknown.

Constant-segment-primed 5'RACE gave TCR alpha and TCR beta cDNA libraries with sample barcodes and UMIs. MiXCR, run by TCRdb on the 5' RACE reads, gives a single entry per CDR3 protein. The table records around 340,000 distinct CDR3 sequences, approximately 15% of them present only once. Trimming removed 5 bases from V and 1 base from J, with 8 bases in between. Germline CDR1 MGHDK, CDR2 SYGVNS. The CDR3 extends over 14 amino acids. General observations from the study: The authors left the SARS-CoV-2 specificity of second-wave clones peaking on day 37 unconfirmed.

Material: PBMCs or a T cell subset sorted from them (not recorded which). The clonotype was recovered from a man younger than 35 who had mild COVID-19 (a few samples of this study predate the infection). Cell type and time point are not known. The chain is built from TRBV25-1 and TRBJ2-2; the D is unclear. In DNA form, the CDR3 reads TGTGCCAGCAGTTTTTTTGGGAACACCGGGGAGCTGTTTTTT. Translation gives CASSFFGNTGELFF.